Listed below are T cell receptor beta chains from one sample, sequenced in a study of T cell responses to AZD1222 COVID-19 vaccine. Some clones are missing from TCRdb's copy, which holds only in-frame ones; the method was immunoSEQ multiplex PCR. The data contain approximately 130,000 clones, 92% of them singletons. The sample here was peripheral blood, taken 28 days after the second AZD1222 dose. Source of these receptors: an adult who received the AZD1222 COVID-19 vaccine. The CDR3 runs from the conserved cysteine through the conserved F or W. Fields, in order: clone size, D gene, V gene, J gene, CDR3 DNA, CDR3 protein. The D gene is left open where the match is weak. Where a row states a size, it is once, few, many or the class of an expanded clone; other rows omit it.

.,TRBD2,TRBV6-2/TRBV6-3,TRBJ2-7,TGTGCCAGCAGCCTTAGCGGGAGGGCCGGGGAGCAGTACTTC,CASSLSGRAGEQYF
once,TRBD2,TRBV27,TRBJ2-5,TGTGCCAGCAGTTTTAGGCTAGGGACTAGCGGGAGAATGCAGACCCAGTACTTC,CASSFRLGTSGRMQTQYF
once,TRBD2,TRBV9,TRBJ2-2,TGTGCCAGCAGCGTCCGGGGGACTAGCGGATCGAACACCGGGGAGCTGTTTTTT,CASSVRGTSGSNTGELFF
.,TRBD1,TRBV27,TRBJ2-7,TGTGCCAGCAGTTTTATGGGACAGAGAGGCGAGCAGTACTTC,CASSFMGQRGEQYF
.,TRBD2,TRBV5-5,TRBJ2-5,TGTGCCAGCAGGGTACTAGCGGAATGGTACTTC,CASRVLAEWYF
.,TRBD1,TRBV7-9,TRBJ1-3,TGTGCCAGCAGCTTACGCGGGACAGGGGGCCGAAACACCATATATTTT,CASSLRGTGGRNTIYF
.,.,TRBV7-8,TRBJ1-1,TGTGCCAGCAGCTTATCTCTGAACACTGAAGCTTTCTTT,CASSLSLNTEAFF
.,TRBD2,TRBV6-2/TRBV6-3,TRBJ2-7,TGTGCCAGCAGTTTACTAGCGGGAGGAGGCGAGCAGTACTTC,CASSLLAGGGEQYF
.,.,TRBV6-6,TRBJ1-6,TGTGCCAGCCGGGCCAGGGATCTAAATAATTCACCCCTCCACTTT,CASRARDLNNSPLHF
.,TRBD1,TRBV7-2,TRBJ1-6,TGTGCCAGCAGCTTGACAGGGAATAATTCACCCCTCCACTTT,CASSLTGNNSPLHF
once,.,TRBV28,TRBJ1-2,TGTGCCAGCAGTCTGCAAACACCCACTAACTATGGCTACACCTTC,CASSLQTPTNYGYTF
.,TRBD1,TRBV5-5,TRBJ1-2,TGTGCCAGCAGCTTGAGGGACAGTCCCTATGGCTACACCTTC,CASSLRDSPYGYTF
.,.,TRBV6-1,TRBJ1-1,TGTGCCAGCAGTGAACGCGTGAACACTGAAGCTTTCTTT,CASSERVNTEAFF
.,TRBD1,TRBV19,TRBJ1-5,TGTGCCACCGACCGGGGACAGACCCCTAGCAATCAGCCCCAGCATTTT,CATDRGQTPSNQPQHF
.,.,TRBV11-3,TRBJ1-1,TGTGCCAGCAGCTTGGGCACAACATTGAACACTGAAGCTTTCTTT,CASSLGTTLNTEAFF
.,.,TRBV7-3,TRBJ1-2,TGTGCCAGCAGCTCGGAGGGCTATGGCTACACCTTC,CASSSEGYGYTF
.,.,TRBV2,TRBJ1-5,TGTGCCAGCAGCCTGGACAGAGCCCAGCATTTT,CASSLDRAQHF